This passage covers 29 T cell receptor beta chains from one sample sequenced in a study of beta chain features in type 1 diabetes. Expressed TCRB transcripts were sequenced after all isolated RNA was converted to cDNA. TCRdb's table, derived via immunoSEQ multiplex PCR, lists solely in-frame clones and lacks some. The sample lists hundreds of thousands of clones; around a sixth were seen once. The sample was naive CD4+ T cells from blood. These receptors originate from a woman aged 18-35 years in good health.

The chain uses TRBV7-2 and TRBJ2-3; 10 positions match TRBD1. V was pared by 8 bases and J by 5 bases, with 10 bases of the junction left unmatched. The V gene's germline CDR1 is SGHTA and CDR2 FQGNSA. The CDR3 loop spans 15 amino acids. The CDR3 DNA sequence: TGTGCCAGCCGGGACGGGACAGGGGAAAGAGATACGCAGTATTTT. Encoded protein: CASRDGTGERDTQYF.

This clone was seen more than once but under ten times. V is TRBV29-1 and J is TRBJ2-5; 9 bases match TRBD2. The J call may be mistaken, given a closer DNA end match to TRBJ2-7. This CDR3 comprises 13 residues. CDR1 and CDR2 (germline): SQVTM, ANQGSEA. The CDR3 coding sequence is TGCAGCGTTGAAACTAGCGGGTTATACGAGCAGTACTTC. Translating gives CSVETSGLYEQYF.

The J gene is TRBJ2-7, the V gene TRBV5-8; 9 nucleotides line up with TRBD1. The ends lost 4 bases at V and 5 bases at J; junction bases unmatched: 10. The germline gives CDR1 SGHTS, CDR2 YDEGEE. CDR3 length: 15 amino acids. The CDR3 coding sequence is TGTGCCAGCAGCCGGGGGGACAGGGTAGAGGACGAGCAGTACTTC. Protein: CASSRGDRVEDEQYF.

This clone has just a few counts. The chain joins TRBV4-1 to TRBJ2-2; D unresolved. The V gene lost 0 bases and the J gene lost 6 bases, with 8 bases spanning the gap. Looked up from germline, CDR1 is MGHRA and CDR2 is YSYEKL. The CDR3 is 14 residues long. The CDR3 loop reads CASSQEDDSGELFF. In DNA form, the CDR3 reads TGCGCCAGCAGCCAAGAGGATGATTCCGGGGAGCTGTTTTTT.

This chain connects TRBV7-2 to TRBJ2-1; a possible D gene is TRBD2 (5 bases). This CDR3 has 16 amino acids. Trimming shortened V by 5 bases and J by 0 bases, and 14 bases separated the two germline ends. The germline gives CDR1 SGHTA, CDR2 FQGNSA. CDR3 nucleotides: TGTGCCAGCAGCCCTACCTTAGCGATCTCCTACAATGAGCAGTTCTTC. Translated, it gives CASSPTLAISYNEQFF.

The CDR3 DNA sequence: TGTGCCAGCAGCTTAGCGCTCTTGGCGGGCCCCCAAGAGACCCAGTACTTC. This sequence encodes CASSLALLAGPQETQYF. V gene TRBV7-9 combines with J gene TRBJ2-5; possibly TRBD2 for D (5 bases). CDR1 SEHNR and CDR2 FQNEAQ come from the germline V gene (reference sequence). Trimming pared 0 bases from V and 1 base from J, leaving 15 bases between. This CDR3 is 17 amino acids long.

V and J are TRBV5-6 and TRBJ2-2; D may be TRBD1 (5 bases). The CDR3 has 14 amino acids. V was pared by 5 bases and J by 4 bases, with 12 bases between. Germline V lookup: CDR1 SGHDT, CDR2 YYEEEE. Here the CDR3 reads CASRPGLATGELFF. CDR3 in DNA: TGTGCCAGCAGACCAGGGTTGGCCACCGGGGAGCTGTTTTTT.

The gene calls are TRBV15 and TRBJ2-1; 8 nucleotides agree with TRBD1. V trimming: 0 bases; J trimming: 10 bases; junction bases outside the gene matches: 11. The CDR3 sequence is 16 residues long. CDR1 and CDR2 (germline): LNHNV, YYDKDF (reference sequence). CDR3 sequence reads: CATSRDGGQARIEQFF. DNA of the CDR3: TGTGCCACCAGCAGAGATGGGGGACAGGCTCGGATCGAGCAGTTCTTC.

This clone turned up a few times. V gene TRBV2 combines with J gene TRBJ2-5, with 12 bases matching TRBD1. CDR1 is SNHLY, CDR2 FYNNEI, per germline. This CDR3 comprises 13 residues. The DNA for the CDR3 is TGTGCAGAGGGGGACAGGGGGCGCGAGACCCAGTACTTC. Translated: CAEGDRGRETQYF.

The chain couples TRBV15 to TRBJ2-7, with D possibly TRBD2 on 5 matching bases. The germline gives CDR1 LNHNV, CDR2 YYDKDF (reference sequence). Trimming pared 2 bases from V and 2 bases from J, leaving 13 bases between. The CDR3 loop spans 15 amino acids. The CDR3 spells CATSRRVGNPYEQYF. For the CDR3, the DNA is TGTGCCACCAGCAGAAGAGTCGGGAACCCCTACGAGCAGTACTTC.

This clone was counted a few times. This chain uses TRBV7-2 with TRBJ1-1, with D possibly being TRBD1 (5 bases). Germline V CDR1 and CDR2: SGHTA, FQGNSA. V gave up 6 bases and J gave up 0 bases, with 11 bases separating them. The CDR3 is 14 amino acids. This CDR3 reads CASRLTAMNTEAFF. The CDR3, as DNA: TGTGCCAGCAGATTGACAGCTATGAACACTGAAGCTTTCTTT. Filled out from reference TRBV7-2 and TRBJ1-1, the complete variable domain reads GAGVSQSPSNKVTEKGKDVELRCDPISGHTALYWYRQSLGQGLEFLIYFQGNSAPDKSGLPSDRFSAERTGGSVSTLTIQRTQQEDSAVYLCASRLTAMNTEAFFGQGTRLTVV.

This clone was observed a handful of times. The V gene is TRBV7-9, the J gene TRBJ2-3; 8 nucleotides line up with TRBD2. V lost 5 bases to trimming and J lost 6 bases; unmatched junction nucleotides: 13. CDR1 is SEHNR and CDR2 is FQNEAQ in the germline V gene (reference sequence). The CDR3 covers 16 residues. The CDR3 loop is CASSAPLAVSTDTQYF. The CDR3 bases are TGTGCCAGCAGCGCGCCACTAGCGGTTTCGACGGATACGCAGTATTTT. Looking up the rest from reference TRBV7-9 and TRBJ2-3 gives the full variable domain: DTGVSQNPRHKITKRGQNVTFRCDPISEHNRLYWYRQTLGQGPEFLTYFQNEAQLEKSRLLSDRFSAERPKGSFSTLEIQRTEQGDSAMYLCASSAPLAVSTDTQYFGPGTRLTVL.

The genes are TRBV4-1 and TRBJ2-7, with D possibly TRBD2 on 5 matching bases. Per the germline V gene, CDR1 is MGHRA and CDR2 is YSYEKL. This CDR3 comprises 16 residues. Trimming stripped 1 base from V and 3 bases from J, with 16 bases between. DNA of the CDR3: TGCGCCAGCAGCCAAGTCTATCCGGACTTGGTCTACGAGCAGTACTTC. Its protein product is CASSQVYPDLVYEQYF.

The chain recombines TRBV18 with TRBJ2-1; TRBD2 matches 7 bases. Germline loops: CDR1 KGHSH, CDR2 LQKENI. The CDR3 is 13 amino acids. V gave up 4 bases and J gave up 10 bases; unmatched junction bases: 7. This CDR3 is CASSRISGSEQFF. CDR3 nucleotide sequence: TGTGCCAGCTCACGGATTAGCGGGTCCGAGCAGTTCTTC.

This clone occurred a few times. The chain links TRBV28 to TRBJ2-7; a weak D match, TRBD2 (7 bases). Per germline, CDR1 MDHEN and CDR2 SYDVKM. Trimming took 7 bases from V and 4 from J, leaving 20 bases between them. There are 15 residues in the CDR3. CDR3 in amino acids: CASTLGGGAPYEQYF. The CDR3 region has the DNA TGTGCCAGCACCTTGGGAGGGGGGGCGCCGTACGAGCAGTACTTC.

This clone has just a few counts. This rearrangement joins TRBV2 to TRBJ2-1; TRBD2 is a possible D gene (6 bases). The V end was cut by 6 bases, the J end by 9 bases, with 9 bases between. The CDR3 contains 11 residues. Germline values: CDR1 SNHLY, CDR2 FYNNEI. CDR3 nucleotide sequence: TGTGCCAGCAGGCAGGGAGGTGAGCAGTTCTTC. This encodes CASRQGGEQFF.

The chain recombines TRBV28 with TRBJ2-7; 7 bases agree with TRBD2. V lost 4 bases to trimming and J lost 6 bases; unmatched junction nucleotides: 6. The CDR3 is made up of 13 amino acids. Germline V gene lookup returns CDR1 MDHEN and CDR2 SYDVKM. The CDR3 nucleotides read TGTGCCAGCAGTTCCCGTCCGGGGGGCGAGCAGTACTTC. It yields the protein CASSSRPGGEQYF.

This clone has only a few counts. The chain links TRBV2 to TRBJ2-1; 8 bases align to TRBD1. The V gene end was trimmed by 2 bases and the J gene end by 10 bases; junction bases not matched to a gene: 7. Germline assignment: CDR1 SNHLY and CDR2 FYNNEI. The CDR3 contains 14 residues. CDR3 loop: CASSESTGGLEQFF. The CDR3 DNA sequence: TGTGCCAGCAGTGAATCTACAGGGGGGTTGGAGCAGTTCTTC. Supplemented by reference TRBV2 and TRBJ2-1, the full variable domain reads EPEVTQTPSHQVTQMGQEVILRCVPISNHLYFYWYRQILGQKVEFLVSFYNNEISEKSEIFDDQFSVERPDGSNFTLKIRSTKLEDSAMYFCASSESTGGLEQFFGPGTRLTVL.

About this clone itself: The identical CDR3 is also encoded by other nucleotide sequences in the sample. The rearrangement links TRBV7-9 to TRBJ1-2; D call uncertain. Trimming shortened V by 5 bases and J by 0 bases, and 7 bases separated the two germline ends. The germline gives CDR1 SEHNR, CDR2 FQNEAQ (reference sequence). The CDR3 has 13 residues. The chain's CDR3 is CASSRGSNYGYTF. The CDR3 nucleotides are TGTGCCAGCAGCCGCGGGTCTAACTATGGCTACACCTTC.

The J gene is TRBJ2-7, the V gene TRBV28; 9 nucleotides match TRBD2. The CDR3 is made up of 16 amino acids. Germline lookup yields CDR1 MDHEN and CDR2 SYDVKM. The J segment lost 5 bases and the V segment lost 1 base, leaving 9 bases of the junction unmatched. In DNA form, the CDR3 reads TGTGCCAGCAGTTTATCCCCGGCTAGCGGGAAAGACGAGCAGTACTTC. Its protein is CASSLSPASGKDEQYF.

The chain uses TRBV6-6 and TRBJ2-7; D tentatively reads TRBD1 or TRBD2 (5 bases each). CDR3 size: 11 residues. V was shortened by 2 bases and J by 8 bases, with 7 bases between the two germline ends. Germline V gives CDR1 MNHNY, CDR2 SVGAGI (reference sequence). The CDR3: CASSYRDQQYF. For the CDR3, the DNA is TGTGCCAGCAGTTACAGGGACCAGCAGTACTTC.

The rearrangement uses TRBV7-9 and TRBJ1-1; tentative D call: TRBD1 (6 bases). There are 14 residues in the CDR3. The V end lost 5 bases, the J end lost 0 bases, and 10 bases lay between the germline ends. Germline CDR1 SEHNR, CDR2 FQNEAQ (reference sequence). The CDR3 nucleotides are TGTGCCAGCAGCGCCGACAGGATGAACACTGAAGCTTTCTTT. Protein sequence: CASSADRMNTEAFF. Looking up the rest from reference TRBV7-9 and TRBJ1-1 gives the full variable domain: DTGVSQNPRHKITKRGQNVTFRCDPISEHNRLYWYRQTLGQGPEFLTYFQNEAQLEKSRLLSDRFSAERPKGSFSTLEIQRTEQGDSAMYLCASSADRMNTEAFFGQGTRLTVV.

The chain is built from TRBV19 and TRBJ2-1, with D tentatively TRBD2 (6 bases). The V gene lost 3 bases and the J gene lost 7 bases, with 10 bases spanning the gap. CDR1 and CDR2 from the germline V gene are LNHDA and SQIVND (reference sequence). CDR3 length equals 13 residues. CDR3 region: CASSMSAGNEQFF. Here the CDR3 DNA reads TGTGCCAGTAGTATGAGCGCGGGAAATGAGCAGTTCTTC.

Comment on this clone: Other DNA sequences in the same sample also yield this CDR3. The chain links TRBV20-1 to TRBJ2-7; no clear D. With 1 base removed from V and 3 bases from J, the gap between germline ends came to 4 bases. The germline V gene encodes CDR1 DFQATT and CDR2 SNEGSKA (reference sequence). The CDR3 is 11 amino acids. Here the CDR3 reads CSARVGYEQYF. The CDR3 coding sequence is TGCAGTGCTAGAGTTGGCTACGAGCAGTACTTC.

This clone showed up just a few times. V and J are TRBV4-2 and TRBJ2-7; D is ambiguous. Per the germline V gene, CDR1 is LGHNA and CDR2 is YNFKEQ. The length of the CDR3 is 12 residues. Trimming removed 0 bases from V and 7 bases from J, with 7 bases in between. CDR3 region: CASSQDYGEQYF. The CDR3 DNA sequence: TGTGCCAGCAGCCAAGATTACGGGGAGCAGTACTTC.

Only a few counts were recorded for this clone. The chain has TRBV13 and TRBJ2-7; 13 positions match TRBD2. In germline, CDR1 is PRHDT, CDR2 FYEKMQ (reference sequence). Trimming at V came to 6 bases and at J to 4 bases, leaving 3 bases not matched to a gene. The length of the CDR3 is 14 residues. The CDR3 DNA reads TGTGCCAGCAGGGGGACTAGCGGGAAGTACGAGCAGTACTTC. Translating gives CASRGTSGKYEQYF.

This clone showed up just a few times. The chain combines TRBV5-1 with TRBJ2-7; 9 bases are a match to TRBD2. The V gene end was trimmed by 5 bases and the J gene end by 0 bases; junction bases not matched to a gene: 6. Germline-derived CDR1 and CDR2 are SGHRS and YFSETQ. The CDR3 totals 15 residues. CDR3 DNA sequence: TGCGCCAGCAGGCCCGCTAGCGGGATCTCCTACGAGCAGTACTTC. Translation gives CASRPASGISYEQYF.

This clone showed up just a few times. The chain uses TRBV10-3 and TRBJ2-7, with D possibly matching TRBD2 (5 bases). V lost 2 bases and J lost 7, with 18 bases in between. Germline V gene data show CDR1 as ENHRY and CDR2 as SYGVKD. This CDR3 has 15 residues. The CDR3: CAISEGRPRTGEQYF. The CDR3 bases are TGTGCCATCAGTGAGGGACGGCCGCGGACGGGGGAGCAGTACTTC.

The chain has TRBV21-1 and TRBJ2-7; TRBD2 is the table's D call, not checked against the DNA. TRBV21-1 is a known pseudogene. This CDR3 is built from 18 residues. For the CDR3, the DNA is TGTGCCAGCAGCAAAGAGTGTAGCGGGAGGGCCGGGCGCAACGAGCAGTACTTC. Translation: CASSKECSGRAGRNEQYF.